Shown below are 3 T cell receptor beta chains from a single sample sequenced in a study of cytomegalovirus exposure and HLA in healthy donors. The repertoire was sequenced with immunoSEQ multiplex PCR; TCRdb's copy has only in-frame clones and lacks some. The sample holds just under 150,000 clones, approximately 90% seen once. Sequenced input: PBMCs. The receptor source for this set is a man aged 18 to 30 in good health and CMV-seropositive.

This rearrangement joins TRBV6-1 to TRBJ1-2, with TRBD1 matching 8 bases. Germline CDR1 reads MNHNS; CDR2 reads SASEGT. The CDR3 is made up of 16 amino acids. The ends lost 4 bases at V and 7 bases at J; junction bases unmatched: 14. This CDR3 reads CASSATLTGARSGYTF. In DNA, the CDR3 is TGTGCCAGCAGTGCTACTTTGACAGGGGCTCGGAGTGGCTACACCTTC.

The chain has TRBV5-1 and TRBJ1-1; TRBD1 matches at 7 bases. The CDR3 is 14 amino acids. The junction had 2 bases not matched to a gene; V was cut back by 3 bases and J by 0 bases. The V gene's germline CDR1 is SGHRS and CDR2 YFSETQ. The CDR3 region has the DNA TGCGCCAGCAGCTCAGGGGGAATGAACACTGAAGCTTTCTTT. This sequence encodes CASSSGGMNTEAFF. Variable domain in full (rest from reference TRBV5-1 and TRBJ1-1): KAGVTQTPRYLIKTRGQQVTLSCSPISGHRSVSWYQQTPGQGLQFLFEYFSETQRNKGNFPGRFSGRQFSNSRSEMNVSTLELGDSALYLCASSSGGMNTEAFFGQGTRLTVV.

CDR3 sequence (DNA): TGCGCCAGCAGTGTTCTCCGAGATGGCTCTGGGGCCAACGTCCTGACTTTC. It is translated as CASSVLRDGSGANVLTF. The chain links TRBV10-2 to TRBJ2-6, with no clear D. Trimming cost V 4 bases and J 0 bases, with 13 bases left between them. CDR1 is WSHSY, CDR2 SAAADI, per germline. This CDR3 spans 17 amino acids.